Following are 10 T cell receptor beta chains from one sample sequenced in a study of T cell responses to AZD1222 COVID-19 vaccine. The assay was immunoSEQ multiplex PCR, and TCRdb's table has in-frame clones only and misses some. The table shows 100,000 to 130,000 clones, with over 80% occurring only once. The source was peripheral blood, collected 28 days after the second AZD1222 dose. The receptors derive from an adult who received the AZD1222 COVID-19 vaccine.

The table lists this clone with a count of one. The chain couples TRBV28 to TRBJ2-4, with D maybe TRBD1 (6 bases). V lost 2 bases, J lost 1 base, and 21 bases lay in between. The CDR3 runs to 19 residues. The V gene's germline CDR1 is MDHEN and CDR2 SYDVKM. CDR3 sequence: CASSLVGTTPRWAKNIQYF. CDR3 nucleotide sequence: TGTGCCAGCAGTTTAGTCGGGACAACCCCCCGGTGGGCCAAAAACATTCAGTACTTC.

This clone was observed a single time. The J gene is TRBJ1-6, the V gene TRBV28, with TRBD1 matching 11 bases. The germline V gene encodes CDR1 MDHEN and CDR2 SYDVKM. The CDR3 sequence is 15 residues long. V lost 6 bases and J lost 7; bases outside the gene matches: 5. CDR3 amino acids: CASSRGTGGNSPLHF. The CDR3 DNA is TGTGCCAGCAGCCGCGGGACAGGGGGAAATTCACCCCTCCACTTT.

The CDR3 reads CASSQYGQHDSNQPQHF. The CDR3 DNA follows: TGCGCCAGCAGCCAATATGGACAGCATGATAGCAATCAGCCCCAGCATTTT. V usage is TRBV4-1 and J usage is TRBJ1-5, with a possible D match to TRBD1 (6 bases). Germline lookup yields CDR1 MGHRA and CDR2 YSYEKL. There are 17 residues in the CDR3. Trimming took off 2 bases at V and 0 bases at J, with 14 bases between the two ends.

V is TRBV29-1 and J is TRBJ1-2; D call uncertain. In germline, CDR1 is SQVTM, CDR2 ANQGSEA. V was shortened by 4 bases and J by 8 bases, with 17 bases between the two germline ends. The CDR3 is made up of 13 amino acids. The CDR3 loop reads CSVGGQTAVGYTF. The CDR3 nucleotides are TGCAGCGTTGGAGGTCAGACCGCTGTCGGCTACACCTTC.

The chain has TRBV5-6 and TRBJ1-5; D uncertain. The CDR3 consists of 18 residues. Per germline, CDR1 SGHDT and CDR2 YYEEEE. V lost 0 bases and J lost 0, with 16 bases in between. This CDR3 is CASSLVPTSQYSNQPQHF. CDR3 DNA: TGTGCCAGCAGCTTGGTACCTACGAGCCAGTATAGCAATCAGCCCCAGCATTTT.

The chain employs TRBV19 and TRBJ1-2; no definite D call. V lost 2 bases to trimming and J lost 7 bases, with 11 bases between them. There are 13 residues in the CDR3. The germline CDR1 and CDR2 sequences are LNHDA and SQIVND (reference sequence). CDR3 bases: TGTGCCAGTAGTATACTTGAAGCTCGTGGCTACACCTTC. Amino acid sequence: CASSILEARGYTF. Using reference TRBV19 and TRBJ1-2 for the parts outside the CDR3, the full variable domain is DGGITQSPKYLFRKEGQNVTLSCEQNLNHDAMYWYRQDPGQGLRLIYYSQIVNDFQKGDIAEGYSVSREKKESFPLTVTSAQKNPTAFYLCASSILEARGYTFGSGTRLTVV.

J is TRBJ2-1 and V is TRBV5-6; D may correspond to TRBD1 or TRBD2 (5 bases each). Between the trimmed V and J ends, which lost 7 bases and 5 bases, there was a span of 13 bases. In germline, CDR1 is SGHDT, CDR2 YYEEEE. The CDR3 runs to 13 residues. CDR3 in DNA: TGTGCCAGCGGGACGCTGAGGGACAATGAGCAGTTCTTC. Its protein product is CASGTLRDNEQFF.

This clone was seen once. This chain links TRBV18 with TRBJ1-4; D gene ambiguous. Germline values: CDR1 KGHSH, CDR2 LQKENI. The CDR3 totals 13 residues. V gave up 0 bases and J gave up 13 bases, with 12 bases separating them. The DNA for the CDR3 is TGTGCCAGCTCACCACCAGCTACCGACGTACTGTTTTTT. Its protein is CASSPPATDVLFF.

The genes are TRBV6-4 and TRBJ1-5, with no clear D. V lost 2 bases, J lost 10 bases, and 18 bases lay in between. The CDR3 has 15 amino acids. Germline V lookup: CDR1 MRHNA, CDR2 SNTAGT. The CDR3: CASSDKGRGGRPQHF. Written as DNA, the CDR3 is TGTGCCAGCAGTGACAAGGGTCGCGGTGGTCGCCCCCAGCATTTT.

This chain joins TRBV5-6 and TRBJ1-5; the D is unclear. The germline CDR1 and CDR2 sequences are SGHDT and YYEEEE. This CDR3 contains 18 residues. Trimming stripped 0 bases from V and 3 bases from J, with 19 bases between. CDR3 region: CASSLAKKGFASNQPQHF. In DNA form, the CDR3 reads TGTGCCAGCAGCTTGGCCAAGAAGGGCTTTGCATCCAATCAGCCCCAGCATTTT.